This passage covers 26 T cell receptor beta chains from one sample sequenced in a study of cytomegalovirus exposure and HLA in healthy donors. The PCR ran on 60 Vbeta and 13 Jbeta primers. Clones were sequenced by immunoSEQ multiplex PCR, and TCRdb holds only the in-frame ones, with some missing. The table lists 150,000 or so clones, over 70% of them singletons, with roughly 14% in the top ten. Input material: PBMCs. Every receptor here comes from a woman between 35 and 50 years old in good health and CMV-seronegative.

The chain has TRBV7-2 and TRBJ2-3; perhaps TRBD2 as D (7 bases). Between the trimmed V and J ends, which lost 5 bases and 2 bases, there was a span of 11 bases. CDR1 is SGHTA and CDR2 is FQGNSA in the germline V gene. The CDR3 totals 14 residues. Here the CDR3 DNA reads TGTGCCAGCAGCCCGGGGGGCCTCACAGATACGCAGTATTTT. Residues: CASSPGGLTDTQYF.

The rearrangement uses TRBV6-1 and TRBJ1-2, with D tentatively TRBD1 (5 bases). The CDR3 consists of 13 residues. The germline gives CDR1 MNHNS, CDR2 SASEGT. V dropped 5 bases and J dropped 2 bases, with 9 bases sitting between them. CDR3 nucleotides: TGTGCCAGCAGTTCAGGGTCAAACTATGGCTACACCTTC. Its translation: CASSSGSNYGYTF.

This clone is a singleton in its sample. The CDR3 DNA follows: TGTGCCAGTAGTATCGCCGGGACAGTCAACACTGAAGCTTTCTTT. It encodes CASSIAGTVNTEAFF. The genes are TRBV19 and TRBJ1-1; 7 positions match TRBD1. Germline CDR1 is LNHDA and CDR2 is SQIVND (reference sequence). V shed 3 bases and J 2 bases; nucleotides not matched to a gene: 6. The CDR3 loop spans 15 amino acids.

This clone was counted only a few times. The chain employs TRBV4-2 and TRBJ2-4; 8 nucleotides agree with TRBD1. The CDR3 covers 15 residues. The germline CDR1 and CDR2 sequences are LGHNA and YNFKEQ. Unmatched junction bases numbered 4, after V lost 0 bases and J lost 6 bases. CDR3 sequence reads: CASSQEADRGNIQYF. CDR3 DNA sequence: TGTGCCAGCAGCCAAGAGGCCGACAGGGGAAACATTCAGTACTTC.

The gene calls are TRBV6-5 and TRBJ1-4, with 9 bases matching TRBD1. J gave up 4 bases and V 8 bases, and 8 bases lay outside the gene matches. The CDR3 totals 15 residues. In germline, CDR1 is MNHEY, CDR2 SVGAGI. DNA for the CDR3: TGTGCCAGCGGCCCCGGGACAGGGAATAATGAAAAACTGTTTTTT. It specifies CASGPGTGNNEKLFF.

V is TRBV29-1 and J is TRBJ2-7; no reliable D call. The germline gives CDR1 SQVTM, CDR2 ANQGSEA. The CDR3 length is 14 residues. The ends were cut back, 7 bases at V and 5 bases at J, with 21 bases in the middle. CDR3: CSARPSVRPNEQYF. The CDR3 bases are TGCAGCGCCAGGCCATCAGTCCGACCTAACGAGCAGTACTTC.

The CDR3 protein is CASSLTSNTGELFF. The CDR3 DNA follows: TGTGCCAGCAGCTTAACCTCGAACACCGGGGAGCTGTTTTTT. The V gene is TRBV7-3, the J gene TRBJ2-2; D remains ambiguous. This CDR3 comprises 14 residues. The V gene's germline CDR1 is SGHTA and CDR2 FQGTGA. Trimming shortened V by 0 bases and J by 0 bases, and 2 bases separated the two germline ends. Full variable domain (rest looked up from reference TRBV7-3 and TRBJ2-2): GAGVSQTPSNKVTEKGKYVELRCDPISGHTALYWYRQSLGQGPEFLIYFQGTGAADDSGLPNDRFFAVRPEGSVSTLKIQRTERGDSAVYLCASSLTSNTGELFFGEGSRLTVL.

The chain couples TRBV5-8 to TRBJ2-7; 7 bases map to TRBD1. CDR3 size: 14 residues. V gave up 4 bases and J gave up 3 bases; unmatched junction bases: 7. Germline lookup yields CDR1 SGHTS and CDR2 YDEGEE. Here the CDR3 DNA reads TGTGCCAGCAGCCTAAGACAGGGCCTCTACGAGCAGTACTTC. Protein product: CASSLRQGLYEQYF.

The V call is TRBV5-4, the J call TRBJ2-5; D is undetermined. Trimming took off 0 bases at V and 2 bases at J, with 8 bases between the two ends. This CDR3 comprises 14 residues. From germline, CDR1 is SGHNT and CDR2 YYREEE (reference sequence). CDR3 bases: TGTGCCAGCAGCTTGGTAGAAGTACAAGAGACCCAGTACTTC. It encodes CASSLVEVQETQYF.

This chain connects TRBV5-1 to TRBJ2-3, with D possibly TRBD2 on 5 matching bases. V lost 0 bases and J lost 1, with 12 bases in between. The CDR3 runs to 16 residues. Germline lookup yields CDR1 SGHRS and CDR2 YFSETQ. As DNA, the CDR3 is TGCGCCAGCAGCTTGGTGGAAACTAGTCGCACAGATACGCAGTATTTT. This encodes CASSLVETSRTDTQYF.

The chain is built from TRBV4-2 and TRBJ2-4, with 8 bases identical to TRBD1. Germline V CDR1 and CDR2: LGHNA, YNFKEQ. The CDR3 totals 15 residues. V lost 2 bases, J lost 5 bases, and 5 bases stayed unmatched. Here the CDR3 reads CASSQQGQVENIQYF. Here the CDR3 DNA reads TGTGCCAGCAGCCAACAGGGACAGGTAGAAAACATTCAGTACTTC.

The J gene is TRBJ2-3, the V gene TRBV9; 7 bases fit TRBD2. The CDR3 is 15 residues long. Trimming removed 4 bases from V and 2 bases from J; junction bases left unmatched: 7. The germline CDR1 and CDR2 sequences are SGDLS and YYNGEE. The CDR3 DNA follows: TGTGCCAGCAGCCCGAGCGGGGCACTCACAGATACGCAGTATTTT. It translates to CASSPSGALTDTQYF.

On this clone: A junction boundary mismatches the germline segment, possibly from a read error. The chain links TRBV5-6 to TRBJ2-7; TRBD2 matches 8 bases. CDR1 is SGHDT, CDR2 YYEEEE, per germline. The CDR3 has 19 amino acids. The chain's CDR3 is CACSPPGTLAGPISYEQYF. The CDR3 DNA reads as TGTGCCTGCAGCCCGCCGGGGACATTAGCGGGGCCGATATCTTACGAGCAGTACTTC.

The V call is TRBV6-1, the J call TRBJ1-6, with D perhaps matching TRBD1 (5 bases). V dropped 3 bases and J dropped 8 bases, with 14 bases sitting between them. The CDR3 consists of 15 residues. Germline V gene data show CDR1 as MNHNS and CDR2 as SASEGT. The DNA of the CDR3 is TGTGCCAGCAGTGACGACGGAGGGACCGATTCACCCCTCCACTTT. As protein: CASSDDGGTDSPLHF.

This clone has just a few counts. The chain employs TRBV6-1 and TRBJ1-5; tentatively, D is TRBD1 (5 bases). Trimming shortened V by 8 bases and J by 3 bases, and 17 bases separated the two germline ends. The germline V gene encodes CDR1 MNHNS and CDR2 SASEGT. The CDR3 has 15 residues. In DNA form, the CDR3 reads TGTGCCAGCGAAGACAGTGACTTAAACAATCAGCCCCAGCATTTT. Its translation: CASEDSDLNNQPQHF.

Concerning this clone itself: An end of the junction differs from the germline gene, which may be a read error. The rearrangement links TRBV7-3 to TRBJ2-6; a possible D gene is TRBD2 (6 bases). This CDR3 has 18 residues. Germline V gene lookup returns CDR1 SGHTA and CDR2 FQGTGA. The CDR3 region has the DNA TGTGCCAGCAGCCCGCTCGGGGGTTACTTCTCTGGGGCCAACGGCCTGACTTTC. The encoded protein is CASSPLGGYFSGANGLTF. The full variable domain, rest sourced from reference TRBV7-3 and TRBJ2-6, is GAGVSQTPSNKVTEKGKYVELRCDPISGHTALYWYRQSLGQGPEFLIYFQGTGAADDSGLPNDRFFAVRPEGSVSTLKIQRTERGDSAVYLCASSPLGGYFSGANGLTFGAGSRLTVL.

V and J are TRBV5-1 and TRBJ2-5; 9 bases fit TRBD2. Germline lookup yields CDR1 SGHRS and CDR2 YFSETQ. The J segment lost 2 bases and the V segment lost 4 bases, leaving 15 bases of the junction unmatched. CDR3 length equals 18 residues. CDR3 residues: CASSGTSGPSPAQETQYF. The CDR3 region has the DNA TGCGCCAGCAGCGGAACTAGCGGGCCCTCCCCAGCTCAAGAGACCCAGTACTTC.

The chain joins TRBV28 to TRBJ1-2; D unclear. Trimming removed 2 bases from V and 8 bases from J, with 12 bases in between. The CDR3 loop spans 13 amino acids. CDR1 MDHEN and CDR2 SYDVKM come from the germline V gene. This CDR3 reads CASSLTPSGGYTF. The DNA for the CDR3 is TGTGCCAGCAGTTTAACCCCGTCGGGGGGCTACACCTTC.

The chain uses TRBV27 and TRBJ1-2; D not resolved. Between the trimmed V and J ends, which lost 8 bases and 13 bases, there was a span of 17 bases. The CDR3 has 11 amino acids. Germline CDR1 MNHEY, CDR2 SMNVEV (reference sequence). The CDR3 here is CASGLTPWVTF. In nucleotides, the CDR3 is TGTGCCAGCGGACTTACGCCGTGGGTCACCTTC.

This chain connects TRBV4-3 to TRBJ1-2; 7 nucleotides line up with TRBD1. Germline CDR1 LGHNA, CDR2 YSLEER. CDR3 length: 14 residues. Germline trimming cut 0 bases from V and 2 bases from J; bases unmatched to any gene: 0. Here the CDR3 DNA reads TGCGCCAGCAGCCAAGAACAGGGGAACTATGGCTACACCTTC. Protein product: CASSQEQGNYGYTF.

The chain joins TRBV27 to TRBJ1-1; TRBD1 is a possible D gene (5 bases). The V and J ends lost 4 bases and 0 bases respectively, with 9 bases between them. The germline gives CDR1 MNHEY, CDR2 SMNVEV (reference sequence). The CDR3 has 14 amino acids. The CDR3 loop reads CASSWGDMNTEAFF. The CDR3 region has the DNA TGTGCCAGCAGTTGGGGGGATATGAACACTGAAGCTTTCTTT.

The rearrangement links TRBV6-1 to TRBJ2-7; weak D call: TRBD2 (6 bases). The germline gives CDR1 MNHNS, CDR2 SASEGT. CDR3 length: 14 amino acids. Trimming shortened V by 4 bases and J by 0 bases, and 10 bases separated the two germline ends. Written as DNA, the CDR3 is TGTGCCAGCAGTGTCCGGGGGAGCTCCTACGAGCAGTACTTC. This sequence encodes CASSVRGSSYEQYF.

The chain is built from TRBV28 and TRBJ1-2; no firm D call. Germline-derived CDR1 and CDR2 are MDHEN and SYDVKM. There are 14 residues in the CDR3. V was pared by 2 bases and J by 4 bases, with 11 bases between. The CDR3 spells CASSLRLSGYGYTF. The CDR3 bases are TGTGCCAGCAGTTTAAGGCTAAGCGGCTATGGCTACACCTTC.

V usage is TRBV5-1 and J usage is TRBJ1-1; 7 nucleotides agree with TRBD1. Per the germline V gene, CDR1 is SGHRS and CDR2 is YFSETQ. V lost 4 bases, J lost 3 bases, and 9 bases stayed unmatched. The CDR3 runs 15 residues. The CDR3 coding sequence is TGCGCCAGCAGCATCGACAGGGCCAGGGACACTGAAGCTTTCTTT. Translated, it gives CASSIDRARDTEAFF.

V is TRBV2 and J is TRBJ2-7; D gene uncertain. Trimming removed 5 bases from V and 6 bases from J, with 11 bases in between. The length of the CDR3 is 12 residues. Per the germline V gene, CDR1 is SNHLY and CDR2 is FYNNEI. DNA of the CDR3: TGTGCCAGCAGTCCCGAAAGCTCCGAGCAGTACTTC. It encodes CASSPESSEQYF. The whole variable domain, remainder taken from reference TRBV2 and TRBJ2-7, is EPEVTQTPSHQVTQMGQEVILRCVPISNHLYFYWYRQILGQKVEFLVSFYNNEISEKSEIFDDQFSVERPDGSNFTLKIRSTKLEDSAMYFCASSPESSEQYFGPGTRLTVT.

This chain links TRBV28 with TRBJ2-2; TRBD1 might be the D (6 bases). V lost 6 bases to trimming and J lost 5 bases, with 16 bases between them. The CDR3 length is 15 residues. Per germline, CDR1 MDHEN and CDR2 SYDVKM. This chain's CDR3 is CASSLTGMRTGELFF. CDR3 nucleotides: TGTGCCAGCAGCCTTACAGGGATGCGGACCGGGGAGCTGTTTTTT.